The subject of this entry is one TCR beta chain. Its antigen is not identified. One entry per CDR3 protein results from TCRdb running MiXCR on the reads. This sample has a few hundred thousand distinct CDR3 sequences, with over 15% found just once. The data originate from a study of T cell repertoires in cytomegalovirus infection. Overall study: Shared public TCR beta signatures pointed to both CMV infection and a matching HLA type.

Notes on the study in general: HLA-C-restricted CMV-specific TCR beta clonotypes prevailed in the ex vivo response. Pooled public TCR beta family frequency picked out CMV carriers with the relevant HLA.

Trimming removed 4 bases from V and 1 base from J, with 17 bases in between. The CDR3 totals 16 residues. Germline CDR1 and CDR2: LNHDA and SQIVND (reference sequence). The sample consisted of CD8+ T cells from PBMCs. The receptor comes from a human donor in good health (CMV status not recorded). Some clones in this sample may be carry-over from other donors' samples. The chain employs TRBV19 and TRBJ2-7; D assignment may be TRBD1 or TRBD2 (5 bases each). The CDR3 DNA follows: TGTGCCAGTAGTAGGGGACGTGGGGCCGTATCCTACGAGCAGTACTTC. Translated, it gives CASSRGRGAVSYEQYF.